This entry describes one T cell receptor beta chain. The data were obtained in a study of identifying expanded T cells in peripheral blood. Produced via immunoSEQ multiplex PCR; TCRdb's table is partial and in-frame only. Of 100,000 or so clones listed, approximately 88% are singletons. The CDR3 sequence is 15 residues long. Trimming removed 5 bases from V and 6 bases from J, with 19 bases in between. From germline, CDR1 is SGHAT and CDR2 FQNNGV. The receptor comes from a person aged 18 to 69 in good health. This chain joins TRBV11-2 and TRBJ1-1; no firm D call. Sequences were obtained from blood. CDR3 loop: CASSPPRHLAPEAFF. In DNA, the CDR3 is TGTGCCAGCAGCCCACCGCGACATCTTGCCCCTGAAGCTTTCTTT.